This T cell receptor beta chain comes out of a study of cytomegalovirus exposure and HLA in healthy donors. Sequencing used immunoSEQ multiplex PCR; TCRdb keeps in-frame clones, though not all of them. The sample lists fewer than 60,000 clones, roughly 93% seen once, with 1.5% to 2% in the top ten. The CDR3 totals 14 residues. The germline V gene encodes CDR1 MDHEN and CDR2 SYDVKM. With 6 bases clipped from V and 6 bases from J, the junction kept 7 bases outside the gene matches. Sequenced: PBMCs. This chain joins TRBV28 and TRBJ1-4, with 7 bases identical to TRBD1. The receptor comes from a woman aged 18-30 years in good health and CMV-seropositive. The CDR3 spells CASSHRGRHEKLFF. The CDR3 coding sequence is TGTGCCAGCAGCCACAGGGGAAGGCATGAAAAACTGTTTTTT. The full variable domain, rest sourced from reference TRBV28 and TRBJ1-4, is DVKVTQSSRYLVKRTGEKVFLECVQDMDHENMFWYRQDPGLGLRLIYFSYDVKMKEKGDIPEGYSVSREKKERFSLILESASTNQTSMYLCASSHRGRHEKLFFGSGTQLSVL.